This T cell receptor (beta chain) comes out of a study of shared clonotypes between healthy human individuals. With 7 bases removed from V and 0 bases from J, the gap between germline ends came to 5 bases. Germline CDR1 reads SGHRS; CDR2 reads YFSETQ. This CDR3 region has 11 residues. Template for every sorted-subset replicate PCR totaled around 210 ng DNA, around 32,000 T cell genomes. TCRdb's copy holds only in-frame clones and misses some; the assay was immunoSEQ multiplex PCR. The table shows 2.3 million or so clones, with just over 90% occurring only once. This clonotype was obtained from a man between 18 and 35 years old in good health. Some clones in this sample may be carry-over from other donors' samples. The sequenced material came from naive CD4+ T cells from PBMCs. Subset meaning: CD45RA+ positively selected. The rearrangement joins TRBV5-1 to TRBJ2-7; D not certain. The CDR3 reads CASASSYEQYF. DNA for the CDR3: TGCGCCAGCGCGAGCTCCTACGAGCAGTACTTC.